A single sample is the source of the 25 T cell receptor beta chains below, sequenced in a study of T cell responses to AZD1222 COVID-19 vaccine. Produced via immunoSEQ multiplex PCR; TCRdb's table is partial and in-frame only. The top ten hold over 11% of the sample, which has some 64,000 clones, approximately 80% seen once. The sequencing used peripheral blood, collected on day 0 of AZD1222 vaccination. The receptor source for this set is an adult in good health.

This chain links TRBV18 with TRBJ1-4; 7 positions match TRBD1. J was trimmed by 0 bases and V by 3 bases; bases with no gene match: 13. Germline CDR1 is KGHSH and CDR2 is LQKENI. The CDR3 has 19 amino acids. CDR3 in amino acids: CASSPQRPGQIATNEKLFF. The CDR3 DNA reads as TGTGCCAGCTCACCCCAGAGACCGGGACAGATAGCAACTAATGAAAAACTGTTTTTT.

This clone was observed many times. This chain uses TRBV29-1 with TRBJ1-1; D unclear. CDR3 length: 10 residues. Germline loops: CDR1 SQVTM, CDR2 ANQGSEA. The CDR3 is CRVSDTEAFF. CDR3 nucleotides: TGCAGAGTCAGTGACACTGAAGCTTTCTTT.

This clone occurred a few times. This chain links TRBV30 with TRBJ1-2, with D uncertain. The CDR3 sequence is 11 residues long. Trimming removed 4 bases at V and 1 base at J, with 4 bases between. CDR1 and CDR2 (germline): GTSNPN, SVGIG (reference sequence). The DNA for the CDR3 is TGTGCCTGGATGAGTAACTATGGCTACACCTTC. Residues: CAWMSNYGYTF.

V usage is TRBV7-9 and J usage is TRBJ1-1; D gene uncertain. Germline V gives CDR1 SEHNR, CDR2 FQNEAQ (reference sequence). The CDR3 loop spans 12 amino acids. V lost 4 bases and J lost 4, with 7 bases in between. Here the CDR3 reads CASSSRFTEAFF. The CDR3 nucleotides read TGTGCCAGCAGCTCCAGGTTCACTGAAGCTTTCTTT.

The V and J genes are TRBV18 and TRBJ2-5, with D perhaps matching TRBD1 (5 bases). Trimming removed 0 bases at V and 5 bases at J, with 7 bases between. CDR1 and CDR2 from the germline V gene are KGHSH and LQKENI. This CDR3 contains 13 residues. Here the CDR3 reads CASSPPGPETQYF. The CDR3 region has the DNA TGTGCCAGCTCACCACCGGGGCCGGAGACCCAGTACTTC.

On this clone itself: The final CDR3 position lacks the conserved phenylalanine or tryptophan, pointing to a likely read error. The DNA is left out, because the CDR3 cannot be placed on it with certainty; the CDR3 is given as TCRdb lists it. V gene TRBV5-4 combines with J gene TRBJ2-7. Germline V gene data show CDR1 as SGHNT and CDR2 as YYREEE (reference sequence). The CDR3 spans 14 amino acids, including both terminal residues. Here the CDR3 reads CASSLAGSPRTLAC.

This clone has just one count. The DNA for the CDR3 is TGTGCCAGCAGCCCGACTAGCGGGGGACTCAATGAGCAGTTCTTC. This codes for CASSPTSGGLNEQFF. The chain combines TRBV7-9 with TRBJ2-1; 12 bases map to TRBD2. Germline lookup yields CDR1 SEHNR and CDR2 FQNEAQ (reference sequence). The length of the CDR3 is 15 residues. V lost 5 bases to trimming and J lost 6 bases; unmatched junction nucleotides: 5. The variable domain in full, completed from reference TRBV7-9 and TRBJ2-1, reads DTGVSQNPRHKITKRGQNVTFRCDPISEHNRLYWYRQTLGQGPEFLTYFQNEAQLEKSRLLSDRFSAERPKGSFSTLEIQRTEQGDSAMYLCASSPTSGGLNEQFFGPGTRLTVL.

This clone was observed a few times. The J gene is TRBJ1-5, the V gene TRBV5-1, with TRBD1 identical over 7 bases. The CDR3 is made up of 15 amino acids. Trimming took 3 bases from V and 5 from J; bases not matched to a gene: 8. CDR1 is SGHRS, CDR2 YFSETQ, per germline. The CDR3 spells CASSSPGGPDQPQHF. The DNA for the CDR3 is TGCGCCAGCAGCTCTCCAGGGGGGCCGGATCAGCCCCAGCATTTT.

The V gene is TRBV7-2, the J gene TRBJ1-5, with D uncertain. The V end was cut by 5 bases, the J end by 6 bases, with 20 bases between. Looked up from germline, CDR1 is SGHTA and CDR2 is FQGNSA. CDR3 length: 16 residues. This chain's CDR3 is CASSPGPTRGSQPQHF. DNA of the CDR3: TGTGCCAGCAGCCCCGGACCAACGAGAGGGTCTCAGCCCCAGCATTTT.

This chain uses TRBV11-2 with TRBJ1-5; D may be TRBD1 (5 bases). The CDR3 loop spans 15 amino acids. Per germline, CDR1 SGHAT and CDR2 FQNNGV. V gave up 5 bases and J gave up 4 bases, with 15 bases separating them. The CDR3 coding sequence is TGTGCCAGCAGCCCTTCCCAGGGTGGGAATCAGCCCCAGCATTTT. Its protein is CASSPSQGGNQPQHF.

This clone was counted only a few times. This chain links TRBV7-9 with TRBJ1-2; possibly TRBD1 for D (5 bases). V lost 5 bases and J lost 8, with 12 bases in between. This CDR3 contains 12 residues. Germline assignment: CDR1 SEHNR and CDR2 FQNEAQ (reference sequence). CDR3 region: CASSPAGLGYTF. The CDR3 DNA reads as TGTGCCAGCAGCCCCGCAGGGTTAGGCTACACCTTC.

The chain uses TRBV6-6 and TRBJ1-1; D call uncertain. Trimming stripped 2 bases from V and 6 bases from J, with 7 bases between. CDR1 is MNHNY and CDR2 is SVGAGI in the germline V gene (reference sequence). The CDR3 is 12 residues long. The CDR3 DNA reads TGTGCCAGCAGTTACGGGGATGCTGAAGCTTTCTTT. Its translation is CASSYGDAEAFF.

This clone was seen a single time. V and J are TRBV28 and TRBJ1-2; perhaps TRBD1 as D (6 bases). There are 16 residues in the CDR3. V was cut by 4 bases and J by 0 bases, with 15 bases left in between. Germline CDR1 is MDHEN and CDR2 is SYDVKM. The CDR3 is CASSSTGHATNYGYTF. CDR3 nucleotides: TGTGCCAGCAGTTCGACAGGCCATGCTACTAACTATGGCTACACCTTC.

The chain has TRBV27 and TRBJ1-2; D gene uncertain. Between the trimmed V and J ends, which lost 5 bases and 2 bases, there was a span of 9 bases. Per the germline V gene, CDR1 is MNHEY and CDR2 is SMNVEV (reference sequence). This CDR3 contains 13 residues. CDR3 DNA: TGTGCCAGCAGTAAAGAAGTGAACTATGGCTACACCTTC. This translates into CASSKEVNYGYTF.

V and J are TRBV2 and TRBJ1-6; D gene uncertain. Germline-derived CDR1 and CDR2 are SNHLY and FYNNEI. Trimming removed 4 bases from V and 7 bases from J, with 11 bases in between. The CDR3 is 14 amino acids. The CDR3 here is CASSVLGSNSPLHF. DNA of the CDR3: TGTGCCAGCAGTGTACTGGGATCGAATTCACCCCTCCACTTT.

The chain employs TRBV9 and TRBJ2-1; D is unclear. V lost 3 bases, J lost 3 bases, and 13 bases lay in between. The CDR3 sequence is 15 residues long. Germline assignment: CDR1 SGDLS and CDR2 YYNGEE. The CDR3 bases are TGTGCCAGCAGCGCTCCGGGTCAGGACTACAATGAGCAGTTCTTC. Translated: CASSAPGQDYNEQFF. Combining the CDR3 with reference TRBV9 and TRBJ2-1 gives the whole variable domain DSGVTQTPKHLITATGQRVTLRCSPRSGDLSVYWYQQSLDQGLQFLIQYYNGEERAKGNILERFSAQQFPDLHSELNLSSLELGDSALYFCASSAPGQDYNEQFFGPGTRLTVL.

The CDR3 loop reads CAWGLSDNQPQHF. CDR3 coding DNA: TGTGCCTGGGGCCTCAGTGACAATCAGCCCCAGCATTTT. V and J are TRBV30 and TRBJ1-5; D remains unclear. This CDR3 spans 13 amino acids. Germline CDR1 GTSNPN, CDR2 SVGIG (reference sequence). The V end lost 5 bases, the J end lost 3 bases, and 11 bases lay between the germline ends.

The chain couples TRBV6-5 to TRBJ1-2, with D tentatively TRBD1 (5 bases). Germline-derived CDR1 and CDR2 are MNHEY and SVGAGI. V lost 8 bases to trimming and J lost 6 bases, with 13 bases between them. This CDR3 has 12 residues. The chain's CDR3 is CASGGKKHGYTF. CDR3 in DNA: TGTGCCAGCGGGGGTAAGAAGCATGGCTACACCTTC.

V usage is TRBV27 and J usage is TRBJ2-7, with D perhaps matching TRBD1 or TRBD2 (8 bases each). V lost 6 bases and J lost 2, with 17 bases in between. This CDR3 has 15 residues. Germline V gives CDR1 MNHEY, CDR2 SMNVEV (reference sequence). The CDR3 DNA sequence: TGTGCCAGCAGCGGGGGGGACAGGCCTACCTACGAGCAGTACTTC. Translation gives CASSGGDRPTYEQYF.

V gene TRBV10-3 combines with J gene TRBJ2-7; D is perhaps TRBD1 (6 bases). CDR3 length: 14 residues. V was cut by 6 bases and J by 5 bases, with 17 bases left in between. Germline V gives CDR1 ENHRY, CDR2 SYGVKD. CDR3 sequence reads: CAIRRETGYNEQYF. As DNA, the CDR3 is TGTGCCATCAGGAGGGAGACAGGTTATAACGAGCAGTACTTC.

This chain uses TRBV5-1 with TRBJ1-2; 9 nucleotides line up with TRBD1. This CDR3 comprises 16 residues. From germline, CDR1 is SGHRS and CDR2 YFSETQ. V trimming: 1 base; J trimming: 1 base; junction bases outside the gene matches: 5. This chain's CDR3 is CASSLSGTGSNYGYTF. CDR3 in DNA: TGCGCCAGCAGCTTGAGTGGGACAGGGAGTAACTATGGCTACACCTTC.

The rearrangement joins TRBV15 to TRBJ2-2; TRBD2 matches at 10 bases. The V segment lost 2 bases and the J segment 7 bases; nucleotides outside the gene matches: 7. The CDR3 loop spans 16 amino acids. Germline V lookup: CDR1 LNHNV, CDR2 YYDKDF (reference sequence). The CDR3 nucleotides read TGTGCCACCAGCAGACTAGCGGGGGCTCCGGGCGGGGAGCTGTTTTTT. Translated, it gives CATSRLAGAPGGELFF.

The chain is built from TRBV27 and TRBJ1-5; D not certain. Germline assignment: CDR1 MNHEY and CDR2 SMNVEV (reference sequence). There are 13 residues in the CDR3. The V end lost 7 bases, the J end lost 3 bases, and 10 bases lay between the germline ends. The CDR3 protein is CASTGGINQPQHF. The CDR3 DNA is TGTGCCAGCACGGGAGGGATCAATCAGCCCCAGCATTTT.

The J gene is TRBJ1-1, the V gene TRBV10-3; the D is unclear. The CDR3 totals 15 residues. CDR1 and CDR2 (germline): ENHRY, SYGVKD. Trimming removed 3 bases at V and 3 bases at J, with 14 bases between. CDR3 amino acids: CAISDYGEADTEAFF. The CDR3 region has the DNA TGTGCCATCAGTGACTACGGGGAAGCGGACACTGAAGCTTTCTTT.

The J gene is TRBJ1-5, the V gene TRBV30; possibly TRBD1 for D (5 bases). The ends were cut back, 1 base at V and 4 bases at J, with 14 bases in the middle. This CDR3 has 15 amino acids. Germline CDR1 reads GTSNPN; CDR2 reads SVGIG (reference sequence). The CDR3 coding sequence is TGTGCCTGGAGTGCAACATCCGGGGCTAATCAGCCCCAGCATTTT. Its translation is CAWSATSGANQPQHF.